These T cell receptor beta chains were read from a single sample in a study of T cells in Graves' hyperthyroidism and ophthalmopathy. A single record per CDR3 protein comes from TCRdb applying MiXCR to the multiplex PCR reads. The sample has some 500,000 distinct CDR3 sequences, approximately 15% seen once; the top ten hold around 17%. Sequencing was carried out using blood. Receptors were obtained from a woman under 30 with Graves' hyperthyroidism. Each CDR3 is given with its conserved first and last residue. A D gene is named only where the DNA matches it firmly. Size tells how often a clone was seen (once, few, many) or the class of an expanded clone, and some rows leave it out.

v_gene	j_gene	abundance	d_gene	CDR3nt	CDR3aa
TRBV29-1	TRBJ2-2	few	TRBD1	TGCAGCGTTGACCTAATGACAGGGGCCGGGGAGCTGTTTTTT	CSVDLMTGAGELFF
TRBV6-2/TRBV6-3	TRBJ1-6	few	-	TGTGCCAGCAGTGGGGGGTACCTCTCCTATAATTCACCCCTCCACTTT	CASSGGYLSYNSPLHF
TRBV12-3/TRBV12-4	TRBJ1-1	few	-	TGTGCCAGCAGTTTAGGGCAGTTTATGAACACTGAAGCTTTCTTT	CASSLGQFMNTEAFF
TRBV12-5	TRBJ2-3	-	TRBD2	TGTGCTAGTGGTACGCCGGGACTAGCGCGGGGGACAGATACGCAGTATTTT	CASGTPGLARGTDTQYF
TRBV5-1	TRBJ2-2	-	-	TGCGCCAGCAGCATGGAAGGGGTCTACAGGAACACCGGGGAGCTGTTTTTT	CASSMEGVYRNTGELFF
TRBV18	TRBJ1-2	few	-	TGTGCCAGCTCACCCGAGGCTCAACCAGGCGAACGGGGCTACACCTTC	CASSPEAQPGERGYTF
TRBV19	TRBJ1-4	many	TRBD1	TGTGCCAGTACCCTCACCCGACAGGGGATAGAAAAACTGTTTTTT	CASTLTRQGIEKLFF
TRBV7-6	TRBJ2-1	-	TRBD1	TGTGCCAGCAGCTTAGGGGGACAGGGTCGCAATGAGCAGTTCTTC	CASSLGGQGRNEQFF
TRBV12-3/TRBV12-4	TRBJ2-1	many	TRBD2	TGTGCCAGCAGTTCGCGCGTTCCGACTAGCGGGACTTCGCATGAGCAGTTCTTC	CASSSRVPTSGTSHEQFF
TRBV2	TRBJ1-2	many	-	TGTGCCGGAGAGACACGGCACGACTATGGCTACACCTTC	CAGETRHDYGYTF
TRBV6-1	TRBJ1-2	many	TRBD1	TGTGCCCTACAGGGGTATGGCTACACCTTC	CALQGYGYTF
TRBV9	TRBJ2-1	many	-	TGTGCCAGCAGCGTAGCTACGGGGGCTCGGTACAATGAGCAGTTCTTC	CASSVATGARYNEQFF
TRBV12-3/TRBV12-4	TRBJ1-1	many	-	TGTGCCAGCAGTCGCGACCAAGGCGCTGAAGCTTTCTTT	CASSRDQGAEAFF
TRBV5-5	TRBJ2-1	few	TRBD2	TGTGCCAGCAGCTTGGAGTCTAGCGGGAGTTTTGAGCAGTTCTTC	CASSLESSGSFEQFF
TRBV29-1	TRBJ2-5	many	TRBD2	TGCAGCGTTGGAAGTCTAGGACTAGCGGGAGTTCGAGAGGAGACCCAGTACTTC	CSVGSLGLAGVREETQYF
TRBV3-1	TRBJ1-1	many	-	TGTGCCAGCAGCCAGGCCTCTAGCGGTGGAGCTTTCTTT	CASSQASSGGAFF
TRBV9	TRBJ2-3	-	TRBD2	TGTGCCAGCAGCGGGGGGGGACTAGCGGGAGGAGCCACGCAGTATTTT	CASSGGGLAGGATQYF
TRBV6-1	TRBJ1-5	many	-	TGTGCCAGCAGGTACACCCCCAATCAGCCCCAGCATTTT	CASRYTPNQPQHF
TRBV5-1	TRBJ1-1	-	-	TGCGCCAGCAGCTTAAGCAGGGAGATTGAAGCTTTCTTT	CASSLSREIEAFF
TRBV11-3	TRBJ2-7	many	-	TGTGCCAGCAGCTATTTAGGGAGGAGCGAGCAGTACTTC	CASSYLGRSEQYF
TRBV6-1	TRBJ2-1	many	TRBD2	TGTGCCAGCAGTGAAAGGTGGGAGGGCCAGTGGAATGAGCAGTTCTTC	CASSERWEGQWNEQFF